These 26 T cell receptor beta chains were all obtained from the same sample, sequenced in a study of response to subunit inactivated influenza vaccine. TCRdb redid the calling of the RT-PCR reads with MiXCR, one entry per CDR3 protein. This table holds around 600,000 distinct CDR3 sequences, around 10% found once. This same sample was also part of a study on T cells expressing NK-cell markers. That report notes: As the method of synthesis, 5'RACE template switching with UMIs yielded TCR beta cDNA.

The sample was PBMCs from blood, taken on the day of vaccination. The receptor set was obtained from a man aged 50 or older who received an inactivated influenza vaccine.

The chain employs TRBV24-1 and TRBJ2-2, with TRBD1 matching over 8 bases. Germline CDR1 KGHDR, CDR2 SFDVKD. V lost 4 bases and J lost 2; bases outside the gene matches: 11. The CDR3 has 18 amino acids. The DNA for the CDR3 is TGTGCCACCAGTGACTTTGACAGGGGACGGACCAACACCGGGGAGCTGTTTTTT. This codes for CATSDFDRGRTNTGELFF.

The V call is TRBV5-1, the J call TRBJ2-5; TRBD2 aligns across 7 bases. This CDR3 is built from 14 residues. The V and J ends lost 2 bases and 4 bases, in that order; junction bases with no gene match: 5. Germline CDR1 reads SGHRS; CDR2 reads YFSETQ. The CDR3 protein is CASSFSGAPETQYF. Written as DNA, the CDR3 is TGCGCCAGCAGCTTCAGCGGGGCCCCAGAGACCCAGTACTTC.

The chain recombines TRBV5-5 with TRBJ2-3; the D gene is possibly TRBD1 (5 bases). The V and J ends lost 4 bases and 3 bases respectively, with 15 bases between them. There are 15 residues in the CDR3. Germline CDR1 and CDR2: SGHKS and YYEKEE (reference sequence). The CDR3 bases are TGTGCCAGCAGCCAAATCACAGGTTTTACAGATACGCAGTATTTT. This sequence encodes CASSQITGFTDTQYF.

This clonotype was detected a few times. The chain joins TRBV4-3 to TRBJ2-7; 9 nucleotides align to TRBD1. This CDR3 is built from 15 residues. The V gene's germline CDR1 is LGHNA and CDR2 YSLEER. J gave up 3 bases and V 3 bases, and 6 bases lay outside the gene matches. CDR3 protein: CASSQLQGAGYEQYF. Written as DNA, the CDR3 is TGCGCCAGCAGCCAGTTACAGGGGGCGGGCTACGAGCAGTACTTC.

In this sample, this clonotype turned up a few times. The chain combines TRBV11-2 with TRBJ2-7; 9 bases agree with TRBD1. Germline V gene lookup returns CDR1 SGHAT and CDR2 FQNNGV. CDR3 length equals 16 residues. V shed 5 bases, J shed 3 bases, and the junction held 11 bases outside the gene matches. The DNA for the CDR3 is TGTGCCAGCAGCCCTTATCCCCGGACAGGGGACTACGAGCAGTACTTC. It specifies CASSPYPRTGDYEQYF. Full variable domain (remainder filled in from reference TRBV11-2 and TRBJ2-7): EAGVAQSPRYKIIEKRQSVAFWCNPISGHATLYWYQQILGQGPKLLIQFQNNGVVDDSQLPKDRFSAERLKGVDSTLKIQPAKLEDSAVYLCASSPYPRTGDYEQYFGPGTRLTVT.

V usage is TRBV5-8 and J usage is TRBJ2-1; 10 positions match TRBD1. The germline V gene encodes CDR1 SGHTS and CDR2 YDEGEE. The CDR3 is made up of 15 amino acids. V gave up 4 bases and J gave up 7 bases; unmatched junction bases: 8. CDR3 protein: CASSIRQGAYNEQFF. CDR3 bases: TGTGCCAGCAGCATTCGACAGGGGGCGTATAATGAGCAGTTCTTC.

This clonotype was observed a handful of times. The V and J genes are TRBV6-2 or TRBV6-3 and TRBJ2-3, with 7 positions matching TRBD1. V was clipped by 6 bases and J by 4 bases; unmatched bases: 10. From germline, CDR1 is MNHEY and CDR2 SVGEGT. This CDR3 has 15 amino acids. The CDR3 sequence is CASRAQGTRADTQYF. The CDR3 DNA reads TGTGCCAGCAGGGCACAGGGGACGAGGGCAGATACGCAGTATTTT.

The V and J genes are TRBV4-1 and TRBJ2-7; tentative D call: TRBD2 (6 bases). The CDR3 has 16 residues. Germline assignment: CDR1 MGHRA and CDR2 YSYEKL. Trimming stripped 1 base from V and 0 bases from J, with 13 bases between. CDR3 DNA sequence: TGCGCCAGCAGCCAAGTGATGGGACTTAGCTCCTACGAGCAGTACTTC. It specifies CASSQVMGLSSYEQYF.

The chain uses TRBV10-2 and TRBJ2-7; D not certain. Germline CDR1 reads WSHSY; CDR2 reads SAAADI. The germline V and J ends were trimmed by 7 bases and 3 bases, with 13 bases remaining between them. This CDR3 comprises 13 residues. The CDR3 nucleotides read TGCGCCAGCAACCATGGACCAAGCTACGAGCAGTACTTC. Translating gives CASNHGPSYEQYF.

CDR3: CASSLEAIAKNIQYF. CDR3 DNA: TGTGCCAGCAGTTTAGAGGCAATAGCCAAAAACATTCAGTACTTC. This sequence joins TRBV12-3 or TRBV12-4 and TRBJ2-4, with D unresolved. The CDR3 is made up of 15 amino acids. The V and J ends lost 1 base and 0 bases respectively, with 7 bases between them.

The V call is TRBV27, the J call TRBJ2-1, with 12 bases fitting TRBD1. The V segment lost 2 bases and the J segment 8 bases; nucleotides outside the gene matches: 1. The germline CDR1 and CDR2 sequences are MNHEY and SMNVEV (reference sequence). This CDR3 spans 14 amino acids. The CDR3 DNA follows: TGTGCCAGCAGTTTAGGGACAGGGGGCCATGAGCAGTTCTTC. It translates to CASSLGTGGHEQFF.

The table lists this clonotype with a few counts. The rearrangement joins TRBV6-2 or TRBV6-3 to TRBJ2-1; TRBD1 matches 7 bases. V was pared by 2 bases and J by 4 bases, with 11 bases of the junction left unmatched. The CDR3 has 17 residues. Per germline, CDR1 MNHEY and CDR2 SVGEGT. Written as DNA, the CDR3 is TGTGCCAGCAGTTACGGGGGACAGCGACCCTCTTACAATGAGCAGTTCTTC. This gives the protein CASSYGGQRPSYNEQFF.

This clonotype occurred a few times. The J gene is TRBJ2-7, the V gene TRBV7-8, with a possible D match to TRBD1 (7 bases). The CDR3 sequence is 16 residues long. CDR1 is SGHVS and CDR2 is FQNEAQ in the germline V gene. V was shortened by 1 base and J by 6 bases, with 19 bases between the two germline ends. The CDR3 DNA reads TGTGCCAGCAGCTTAGAAGGGACAGTGACTAGGGTCGAGCAGTACTTC. Amino acids: CASSLEGTVTRVEQYF.

The chain combines TRBV21-1 with TRBJ2-7; the DNA was not compared with TRBD1, the D call given in the table. TRBV21-1 is noted as a pseudogene. The CDR3 is 21 amino acids. The CDR3, as DNA: TGTGCCAGCAGCCAGACGGGCTTGGGGACCGGGAGGACAGGGGTTCGCTACGAGCAGTACTTC. Amino acid sequence: CASSQTGLGTGRTGVRYEQYF.

The chain links TRBV7-8 to TRBJ2-5; weak D call: TRBD1 (5 bases). Between the trimmed V and J ends, which lost 1 base and 5 bases, there was a span of 20 bases. The CDR3 length is 17 residues. Germline V gene data show CDR1 as SGHVS and CDR2 as FQNEAQ. The CDR3 DNA reads as TGTGCCAGCAGCTTAGGCATCGACAGCAGCCTCGGCGAGACCCAGTACTTC. Its protein product is CASSLGIDSSLGETQYF. Looking up the rest from reference TRBV7-8 and TRBJ2-5 gives the full variable domain: GAGVSQSPRYKVAKRGQDVALRCDPISGHVSLFWYQQALGQGPEFLTYFQNEAQLDKSGLPSDRFFAERPEGSVSTLKIQRTQQEDSAVYLCASSLGIDSSLGETQYFGPGTRLLVL.

In its sample, this clonotype was seen many times. The chain uses TRBV3-1 and TRBJ1-1; D unclear. Germline lookup yields CDR1 LGHDT and CDR2 YNNKEL (reference sequence). This CDR3 is 20 amino acids long. Trimming removed 0 bases at V and 0 bases at J, with 23 bases between. The CDR3 coding sequence is TGTGCCAGCAGCCAAGACTCTGTATGGACCCTCCTGCACATGAACACTGAAGCTTTCTTT. Residues: CASSQDSVWTLLHMNTEAFF.

This clonotype was seen a handful of times. V and J are TRBV7-9 and TRBJ2-1, with unresolved D. V was trimmed by 3 bases and J by 1 base, leaving 7 bases between them. Germline V lookup: CDR1 SEHNR, CDR2 FQNEAQ (reference sequence). CDR3 length equals 14 residues. Here the CDR3 DNA reads TGTGCCAGCAGCTTGTCCCAATCCTACAATGAGCAGTTCTTC. It yields the protein CASSLSQSYNEQFF.

This clonotype appeared a few times. This chain links TRBV5-6 with TRBJ1-1; D is unclear. The CDR3 spans 13 residues. The ends were cut back, 3 bases at V and 4 bases at J, with 10 bases in the middle. CDR1 and CDR2 (germline): SGHDT, YYEEEE. DNA of the CDR3: TGTGCCAGCAGCTACTTCGCAAGCACTGAAGCTTTCTTT. Its translation is CASSYFASTEAFF.

A few counts support this clonotype. This rearrangement joins TRBV21-1 to TRBJ2-7; the D segment call TRBD1 is taken from the table without a DNA check. TRBV21-1 is deemed a pseudogene. The CDR3 is 15 amino acids. The CDR3 sequence: CASSKAGTVTYEQYF. In DNA, the CDR3 is TGTGCCAGCAGCAAAGCTGGGACAGTAACCTACGAGCAGTACTTC.

Concerning this clonotype: One end of the junction is discordant with germline, which a read error may explain. The chain links TRBV5-1 to TRBJ2-3; no clear D gene. The CDR3 spans 13 residues. Germline V lookup: CDR1 SGHRS, CDR2 YFSETQ. The DNA for the CDR3 is TGCGCCAGCAGCTTGCGAAGCATAGATACGCAGTATTTT. It specifies CASSLRSIDTQYF.

Concerning this clonotype: At one boundary the junction diverges from the germline segment, which might be a read error. The V and J genes are TRBV4-3 and TRBJ2-7; 11 nucleotides match TRBD2. The CDR3 runs 20 residues. Per germline, CDR1 LGHNA and CDR2 YSLEER. CDR3 DNA sequence: TGCGCCAGGAGCCATGACGCTTTAGGGGGGATTAGCGGGAGGGCCTACGAGCAGTACTTC. Amino acids: CARSHDALGGISGRAYEQYF.

In its sample, this clonotype was seen a few times. V and J are TRBV7-9 and TRBJ2-1; D is uncertain. The CDR3 is made up of 14 amino acids. Germline V gene data show CDR1 as SEHNR and CDR2 as FQNEAQ (reference sequence). Deletions cut 5 bases from V and 0 bases from J, with 8 bases between. CDR3 DNA sequence: TGTGCCAGCAGCGTCAAGACCTCCTACAATGAGCAGTTCTTC. Its protein is CASSVKTSYNEQFF.

This chain joins TRBV6-5 and TRBJ2-3; D ambiguous. Trimming shortened V by 2 bases and J by 5 bases, and 11 bases separated the two germline ends. The CDR3 length is 14 residues. The germline V gene has CDR1 MNHEY and CDR2 SVGAGI. CDR3 region: CASSYGAVVDTQYF. The CDR3, as DNA: TGTGCCAGCAGTTACGGTGCGGTAGTAGATACGCAGTATTTT.

This clonotype was recorded a few times. The rearrangement links TRBV24-1 to TRBJ2-5; TRBD1 matches at 8 bases. The CDR3 has 16 residues. The ends lost 4 bases at V and 4 bases at J; junction bases unmatched: 10. Per the germline V gene, CDR1 is KGHDR and CDR2 is SFDVKD. The CDR3 loop reads CATSDNGQGKGETQYF. The CDR3 region has the DNA TGTGCCACCAGTGACAATGGACAGGGAAAAGGAGAGACCCAGTACTTC.

This clonotype has more than one count but fewer than ten. The rearrangement joins TRBV4-3 to TRBJ2-1, with D possibly being TRBD1 (5 bases). The CDR3 extends over 17 amino acids. Per germline, CDR1 LGHNA and CDR2 YSLEER. Trimming pared 0 bases from V and 5 bases from J, leaving 17 bases between. The CDR3 coding sequence is TGCGCCAGCAGCCAAGATGGGGCCTACCTGGGCGACAATGAGCAGTTCTTC. Translation gives CASSQDGAYLGDNEQFF.

This clonotype was counted ten times or more. V is TRBV3-1 and J is TRBJ2-7; no reliable D call. The CDR3 length is 13 residues. Trimming took 0 bases from V and 3 from J, leaving 6 bases between them. Germline V gene sequence: CDR1 LGHDT, CDR2 YNNKEL (reference sequence). This CDR3 is CASSQDHYYEQYF. The CDR3 DNA reads TGTGCCAGCAGCCAAGATCACTACTACGAGCAGTACTTC.